This T cell receptor beta chain was found in a study of shared clonotypes between healthy human individuals. Overall study context: CD4 naive and memory got three plates each, CD8 naive two, CD8 memory one. Study results and caveats: Despite large depth, rarefaction showed incomplete sorted-subset sequencing.

CD8 cells classed as naive were CD45RO-negative and positively selected for CCR7, excluding terminally differentiated effector memory CD45RA+ cells. Of note for this clone: The antigen is undetermined.

Looked up from germline, CDR1 is SGHRS and CDR2 is YFSETQ. The CDR3 totals 13 residues. Trimming cost V 0 bases and J 8 bases, with 9 bases left between them. Clones were read by immunoSEQ multiplex PCR, and TCRdb kept only the in-frame ones, dropping some. The table records roughly 600,000 clones, 95% to 98% of them present only once. Sequencing used naive CD8+ T cells sorted from blood. The TCR was taken from a man aged 25-45 years in good health. This chain links TRBV5-1 with TRBJ2-1; maybe TRBD1 (5 bases). The CDR3: CASSLVLRDEQFF. In DNA form, the CDR3 reads TGCGCCAGCAGCTTGGTTCTCAGGGATGAGCAGTTCTTC.